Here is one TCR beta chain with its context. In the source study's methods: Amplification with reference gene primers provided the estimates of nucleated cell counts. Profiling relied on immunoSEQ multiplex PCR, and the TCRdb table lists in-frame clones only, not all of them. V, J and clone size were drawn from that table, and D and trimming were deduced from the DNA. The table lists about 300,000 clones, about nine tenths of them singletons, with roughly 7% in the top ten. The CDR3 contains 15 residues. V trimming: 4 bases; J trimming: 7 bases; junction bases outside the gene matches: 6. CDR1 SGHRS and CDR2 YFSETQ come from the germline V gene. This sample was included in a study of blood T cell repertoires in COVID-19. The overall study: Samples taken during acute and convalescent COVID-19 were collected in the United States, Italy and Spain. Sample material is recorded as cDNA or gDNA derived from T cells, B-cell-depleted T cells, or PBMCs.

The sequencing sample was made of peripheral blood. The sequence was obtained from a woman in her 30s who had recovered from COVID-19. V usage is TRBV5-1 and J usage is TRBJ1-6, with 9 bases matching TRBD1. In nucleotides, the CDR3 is TGCGCCAGCAGCCCACAGGGGGCGGAGAATTCACCCCTCCACTTT. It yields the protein CASSPQGAENSPLHF. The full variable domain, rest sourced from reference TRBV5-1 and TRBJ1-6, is KAGVTQTPRYLIKTRGQQVTLSCSPISGHRSVSWYQQTPGQGLQFLFEYFSETQRNKGNFPGRFSGRQFSNSRSEMNVSTLELGDSALYLCASSPQGAENSPLHFGNGTRLTVT.